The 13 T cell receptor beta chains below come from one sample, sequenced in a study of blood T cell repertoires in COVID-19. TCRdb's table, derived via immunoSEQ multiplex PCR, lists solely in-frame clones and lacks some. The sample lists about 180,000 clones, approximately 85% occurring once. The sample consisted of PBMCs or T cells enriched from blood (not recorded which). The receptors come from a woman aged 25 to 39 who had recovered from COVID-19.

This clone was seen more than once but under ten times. The CDR3 DNA reads as TGTGCCAGCTGTAAGGGGGCCTTCTCTGGAAACACCATATATTTT. It encodes CASCKGAFSGNTIYF. The chain joins TRBV28 to TRBJ1-3, with 7 bases fitting TRBD1. Germline CDR1 is MDHEN and CDR2 is SYDVKM. This CDR3 has 15 amino acids. The V and J ends lost 8 bases and 0 bases, in that order; junction bases with no gene match: 7.

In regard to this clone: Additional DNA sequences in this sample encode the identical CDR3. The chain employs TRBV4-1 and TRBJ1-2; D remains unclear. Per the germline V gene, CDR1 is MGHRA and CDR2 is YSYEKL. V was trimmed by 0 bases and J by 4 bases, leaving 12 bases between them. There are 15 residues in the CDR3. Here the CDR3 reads CASSQDSGSLYGYTF. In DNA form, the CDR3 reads TGCGCCAGCAGCCAAGATTCAGGTTCCCTCTATGGCTACACCTTC.

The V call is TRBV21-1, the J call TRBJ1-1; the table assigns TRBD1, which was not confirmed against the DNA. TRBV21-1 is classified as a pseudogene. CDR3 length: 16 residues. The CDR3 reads CASSVVIGHKNTEAFF. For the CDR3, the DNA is TGTGCCAGCAGTGTTGTGATCGGACACAAGAACACTGAAGCTTTCTTT.

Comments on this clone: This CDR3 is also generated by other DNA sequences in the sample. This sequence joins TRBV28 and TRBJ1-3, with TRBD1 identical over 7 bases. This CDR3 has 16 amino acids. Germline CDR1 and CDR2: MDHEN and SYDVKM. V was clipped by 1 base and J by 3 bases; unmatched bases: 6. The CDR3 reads CASSLYRGVSGNTIYF. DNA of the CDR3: TGTGCCAGCAGTTTATACAGGGGAGTAAGTGGAAACACCATATATTTT.

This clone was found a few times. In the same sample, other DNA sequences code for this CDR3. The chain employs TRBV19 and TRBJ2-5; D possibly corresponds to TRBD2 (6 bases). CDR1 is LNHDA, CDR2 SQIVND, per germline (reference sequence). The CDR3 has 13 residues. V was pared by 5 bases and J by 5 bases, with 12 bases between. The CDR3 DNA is TGTGCCAGTAGTGCTACTAGCAGGGAGACCCAGTACTTC. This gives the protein CASSATSRETQYF.

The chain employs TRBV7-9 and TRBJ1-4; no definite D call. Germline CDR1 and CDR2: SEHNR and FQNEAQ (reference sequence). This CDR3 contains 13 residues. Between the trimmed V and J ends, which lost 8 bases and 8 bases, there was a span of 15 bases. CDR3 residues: CASDIGGQEKLFF. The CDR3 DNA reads TGTGCCAGCGATATTGGTGGGCAGGAAAAACTGTTTTTT.

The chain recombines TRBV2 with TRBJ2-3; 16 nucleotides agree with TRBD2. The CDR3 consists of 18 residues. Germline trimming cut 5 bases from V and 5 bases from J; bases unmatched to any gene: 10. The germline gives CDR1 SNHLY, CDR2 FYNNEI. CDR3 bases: TGTGCCAGCAGTTTCGCCGGGACTAGCGGGAGGGCCGGAGATACGCAGTATTTT. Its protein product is CASSFAGTSGRAGDTQYF.

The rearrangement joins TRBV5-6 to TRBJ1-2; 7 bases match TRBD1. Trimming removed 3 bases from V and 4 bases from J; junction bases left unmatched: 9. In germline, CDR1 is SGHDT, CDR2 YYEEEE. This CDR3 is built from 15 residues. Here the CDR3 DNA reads TGTGCCAGCAGCTCCCACTCCGGGACAGTCTATGGCTACACCTTC. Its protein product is CASSSHSGTVYGYTF.

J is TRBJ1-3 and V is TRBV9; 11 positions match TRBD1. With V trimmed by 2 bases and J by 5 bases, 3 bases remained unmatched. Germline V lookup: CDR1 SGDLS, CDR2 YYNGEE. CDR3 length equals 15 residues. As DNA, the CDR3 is TGTGCCAGCAGCGTGGACAGGGGGCCCAGAAACACCATATATTTT. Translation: CASSVDRGPRNTIYF.

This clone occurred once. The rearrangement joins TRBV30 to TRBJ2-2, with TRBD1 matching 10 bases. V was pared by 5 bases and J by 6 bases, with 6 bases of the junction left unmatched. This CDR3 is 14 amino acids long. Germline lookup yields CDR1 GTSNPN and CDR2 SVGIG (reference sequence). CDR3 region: CAWGGTGEAGELFF. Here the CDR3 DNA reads TGTGCCTGGGGGGGGACAGGGGAGGCCGGGGAGCTGTTTTTT.

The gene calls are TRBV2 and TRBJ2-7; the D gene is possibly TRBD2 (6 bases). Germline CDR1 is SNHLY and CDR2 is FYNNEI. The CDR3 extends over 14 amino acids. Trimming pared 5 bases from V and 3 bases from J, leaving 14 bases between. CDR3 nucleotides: TGTGCCAGCAGTTCCGGGGGAGGCGGCTACGAGCAGTACTTC. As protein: CASSSGGGGYEQYF.

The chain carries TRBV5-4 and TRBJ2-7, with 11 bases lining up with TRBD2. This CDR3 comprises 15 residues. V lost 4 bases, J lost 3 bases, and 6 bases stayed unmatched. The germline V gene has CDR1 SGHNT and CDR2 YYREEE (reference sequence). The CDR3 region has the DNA TGTGCCAGCAGCATAGTACTAGCGGGAGACTACGAGCAGTACTTC. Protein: CASSIVLAGDYEQYF.

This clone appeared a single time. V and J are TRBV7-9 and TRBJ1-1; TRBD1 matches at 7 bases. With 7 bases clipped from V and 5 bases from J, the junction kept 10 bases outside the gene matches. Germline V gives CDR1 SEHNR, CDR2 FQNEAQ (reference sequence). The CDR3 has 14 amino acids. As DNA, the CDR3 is TGTGCCAGCAACCTACAGGGGCGAGGGACTGAAGCTTTCTTT. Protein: CASNLQGRGTEAFF.